The next 31 T cell receptor beta chains were all read from a single sample in a study of T cells in Graves' hyperthyroidism and ophthalmopathy. RNA transcripts served as the template for amplifying TCR beta CDR3 regions. First-round RT-PCR with HTBI primers amplified the TCR CDR3 region. MiXCR, run by TCRdb on the multiplex PCR reads, gives a single entry per CDR3 protein. This table holds about half a million distinct CDR3 sequences, 15% to 20% found once. Sequenced material: blood. All receptors derive from a woman in her 30s with Graves' ophthalmopathy.

Ten or more counts support this clonotype. The chain uses TRBV13 and TRBJ2-7, with D possibly matching TRBD2 (6 bases). The CDR3 has 13 amino acids. V was shortened by 3 bases and J by 6 bases, with 12 bases between the two germline ends. Germline V gene lookup returns CDR1 PRHDT and CDR2 FYEKMQ (reference sequence). The CDR3 nucleotides read TGTGCCAGCAGCTTCACACTAGCAGGCGAGCAGTACTTC. This gives the protein CASSFTLAGEQYF.

This clonotype was observed a handful of times. The V and J genes are TRBV28 and TRBJ2-7; D is unclear. V was clipped by 1 base and J by 3 bases, with 13 bases between them. The CDR3 spans 15 residues. Germline V lookup: CDR1 MDHEN, CDR2 SYDVKM. In DNA, the CDR3 is TGTGCCAGCAGTTTATCCTTCTTTGTGGGCTACGAGCAGTACTTC. It specifies CASSLSFFVGYEQYF.

The gene calls are TRBV6-5 and TRBJ1-4; 10 positions match TRBD1. The CDR3 totals 15 residues. With 0 bases clipped from V and 7 bases from J, the junction kept 2 bases outside the gene matches. The germline V gene encodes CDR1 MNHEY and CDR2 SVGAGI. DNA of the CDR3: TGTGCCAGCAGTTACTCAGGGACAGGGGCTGAAAAACTGTTTTTT. As protein: CASSYSGTGAEKLFF.

This clonotype was recorded many times. The chain is built from TRBV7-2 and TRBJ2-1, with a possible D match to TRBD1 (6 bases). CDR1 and CDR2 from the germline V gene are SGHTA and FQGNSA. Trimming stripped 4 bases from V and 7 bases from J, with 11 bases between. The CDR3 extends over 13 amino acids. CDR3 sequence reads: CASSSQTGNEQFF. The CDR3 DNA sequence: TGTGCCAGCAGCTCCCAAACAGGGAATGAGCAGTTCTTC.

This clonotype was detected a few times. Germline and junction disagree at one end, which may indicate a read error. V and J are TRBV27 and TRBJ1-1; D call uncertain. The CDR3 sequence is 12 residues long. Germline CDR1 MNHEY, CDR2 SMNVEV (reference sequence). The CDR3 DNA sequence: TGCGCCAGCTCCGTTGTGGGGACTGAAGCTTTCTTT. Amino acids: CASSVVGTEAFF.

V usage is TRBV9 and J usage is TRBJ2-7; tentatively, D is TRBD2 (5 bases). Germline V lookup: CDR1 SGDLS, CDR2 YYNGEE. Trimming removed 0 bases at V and 0 bases at J, with 10 bases between. The CDR3 contains 15 residues. The CDR3 nucleotides read TGTGCCAGCAGCGTAGATGGGCGGGCCTCCTACGAGCAGTACTTC. Amino acids: CASSVDGRASYEQYF.

This clonotype was counted many times. V gene TRBV7-2 combines with J gene TRBJ2-7; 8 positions agree with TRBD1. Germline V gene sequence: CDR1 SGHTA, CDR2 FQGNSA. Unmatched junction bases numbered 5, after V lost 5 bases and J lost 2 bases. The CDR3 totals 14 residues. CDR3 in amino acids: CASSARQGTYEQYF. In DNA form, the CDR3 reads TGTGCCAGCAGCGCCCGACAGGGGACCTACGAGCAGTACTTC.

This clonotype was detected only a few times. The chain recombines TRBV4-3 with TRBJ2-1; 15 nucleotides match TRBD2. This CDR3 spans 17 amino acids. Germline V lookup: CDR1 LGHNA, CDR2 YSLEER. The V gene end was trimmed by 1 base and the J gene end by 4 bases; junction bases not matched to a gene: 2. The CDR3 spells CASSQGTSGRDYNEQFF. For the CDR3, the DNA is TGCGCCAGCAGCCAAGGGACTAGCGGGAGGGATTACAATGAGCAGTTCTTC.

This chain connects TRBV28 to TRBJ2-7; either TRBD1 or TRBD2 may fit D (5 bases each). Trimming took 9 bases from V and 3 from J, leaving 15 bases between them. The germline gives CDR1 MDHEN, CDR2 SYDVKM. The CDR3 covers 13 residues. In DNA, the CDR3 is TGTGCCAGTCAGGGCCCAGCGGTCTACGAGCAGTACTTC. Translated: CASQGPAVYEQYF.

This clonotype was counted only a few times. The chain combines TRBV5-1 with TRBJ2-1, with D unclear. The CDR3 runs 13 residues. The V gene's germline CDR1 is SGHRS and CDR2 YFSETQ. V dropped 4 bases and J dropped 6 bases, with 11 bases sitting between them. The CDR3: CASSAFPSNEQFF. For the CDR3, the DNA is TGCGCCAGCAGCGCCTTCCCTAGCAATGAGCAGTTCTTC.

The rearrangement uses TRBV27 and TRBJ1-2; 7 bases are a match to TRBD1. Trimming cost V 5 bases and J 7 bases; bases outside gene matches: 7. The CDR3 runs 13 residues. Germline loops: CDR1 MNHEY, CDR2 SMNVEV (reference sequence). Here the CDR3 reads CASSRPGGFGYTF. The CDR3 DNA is TGTGCCAGCAGTCGGCCAGGGGGTTTTGGCTACACCTTC.

This sequence joins TRBV19 and TRBJ2-3; a weak D match, TRBD2 (5 bases). The CDR3 spans 15 residues. The germline gives CDR1 LNHDA, CDR2 SQIVND (reference sequence). The germline V and J ends were trimmed by 0 bases and 0 bases, with 7 bases remaining between them. CDR3 region: CASSIERTSTDTQYF. The CDR3, as DNA: TGTGCCAGTAGTATAGAACGGACTAGCACAGATACGCAGTATTTT.

This clonotype was seen more than once but under ten times. This chain joins TRBV29-1 and TRBJ2-1; 7 bases are shared with TRBD1. Per the germline V gene, CDR1 is SQVTM and CDR2 is ANQGSEA. Trimming cost V 6 bases and J 2 bases; bases outside gene matches: 7. The CDR3 length is 14 residues. CDR3 bases: TGCAGCGTAACGGGACAGAAGACCTACAATGAGCAGTTCTTC. Its translation is CSVTGQKTYNEQFF.

This clonotype was detected ten times or more. The chain has TRBV12-3 or TRBV12-4 and TRBJ2-3, with 8 positions matching TRBD1. The CDR3 sequence is 17 residues long. V was pared by 2 bases and J by 1 base, with 8 bases of the junction left unmatched. CDR3 nucleotides: TGTGCCAGCAGTTTAATTTTGGGGACAGGAGGCACAGATACGCAGTATTTT. This gives the protein CASSLILGTGGTDTQYF.

The rearrangement links TRBV18 to TRBJ1-3; D gene ambiguous. Trimming removed 6 bases at V and 8 bases at J, with 14 bases between. From germline, CDR1 is KGHSH and CDR2 LQKENI. CDR3 length: 13 amino acids. The CDR3 is CASSPLAADTIYF. CDR3 bases: TGTGCCAGCTCCCCTCTGGCCGCGGACACCATATATTTT.

This clonotype was found many times. The gene calls are TRBV24-1 and TRBJ1-4, with TRBD1 matching 7 bases. The V gene's germline CDR1 is KGHDR and CDR2 SFDVKD. This CDR3 is 16 amino acids long. J was trimmed by 8 bases and V by 4 bases; bases with no gene match: 12. In DNA form, the CDR3 reads TGTGCCACCAGTGACCCATCGACAGGGTTGGGAGAAAAACTGTTTTTT. Translating gives CATSDPSTGLGEKLFF.

Remarks on this clonotype: A read error is possible here, since a much larger clone lies one base away. V and J are TRBV19 and TRBJ2-1; maybe TRBD2 (5 bases). Per the germline V gene, CDR1 is LNHDA and CDR2 is SQIVND (reference sequence). The CDR3 extends over 15 amino acids. V lost 3 bases to trimming and J lost 9 bases, with 18 bases between them. The chain's CDR3 is CASSMAGGWSGEQFF. In nucleotides, the CDR3 is TGTGCCAGTAGTATGGCCGGAGGTTGGTCGGGTGAGCAGTTCTTC.

The chain couples TRBV7-9 to TRBJ1-4, with D unresolved. CDR1 and CDR2 (germline): SEHNR, FQNEAQ (reference sequence). The CDR3 extends over 19 amino acids. Deletions cut 0 bases from V and 5 bases from J, with 22 bases between. CDR3 residues: CASSLADDSQTRFNEKLFF. In DNA, the CDR3 is TGTGCCAGCAGCTTAGCTGACGACTCCCAGACCCGATTCAATGAAAAACTGTTTTTT. Full variable domain (rest looked up from reference TRBV7-9 and TRBJ1-4): DTGVSQNPRHKITKRGQNVTFRCDPISEHNRLYWYRQTLGQGPEFLTYFQNEAQLEKSRLLSDRFSAERPKGSFSTLEIQRTEQGDSAMYLCASSLADDSQTRFNEKLFFGSGTQLSVL.

This clonotype was seen at least ten times. The chain couples TRBV5-1 to TRBJ2-7; D gene ambiguous. The CDR3 totals 17 residues. CDR1 and CDR2 from the germline V gene are SGHRS and YFSETQ. V was trimmed by 0 bases and J by 0 bases, leaving 16 bases between them. The CDR3 region is CASSLEAWRKSSYEQYF. The CDR3 bases are TGCGCCAGCAGCTTGGAGGCATGGCGGAAAAGCTCCTACGAGCAGTACTTC. Looking up the rest from reference TRBV5-1 and TRBJ2-7 gives the full variable domain: KAGVTQTPRYLIKTRGQQVTLSCSPISGHRSVSWYQQTPGQGLQFLFEYFSETQRNKGNFPGRFSGRQFSNSRSEMNVSTLELGDSALYLCASSLEAWRKSSYEQYFGPGTRLTVT.

This clonotype was detected ten times or more. V and J are TRBV20-1 and TRBJ2-5; the D is unclear. Trimming removed 1 base at V and 4 bases at J, with 4 bases between. Germline CDR1 DFQATT, CDR2 SNEGSKA (reference sequence). This CDR3 is 11 amino acids long. CDR3 protein: CSARAGETQYF. The CDR3 coding sequence is TGCAGTGCTAGAGCCGGAGAGACCCAGTACTTC.

The sample holds a few counts of this clonotype. The gene calls are TRBV11-1 and TRBJ2-5; D unresolved. This CDR3 has 13 amino acids. Trimming left V 2 bases short and J 4 bases short, with 8 bases between. Germline V CDR1 and CDR2: SGHAT, FQDESV (reference sequence). The CDR3 DNA sequence: TGTGCCAGCAGCTTATTGTTAGCAGAGACCCAGTACTTC. Amino acid sequence: CASSLLLAETQYF.

The rearrangement joins TRBV6-2 or TRBV6-3 to TRBJ2-5; D is unclear. The V end lost 1 base, the J end lost 1 base, and 13 bases lay between the germline ends. The CDR3 is made up of 16 amino acids. From germline, CDR1 is MNHEY and CDR2 SVGEGT. The CDR3 sequence: CASSYYALGIQETQYF. The CDR3 nucleotides read TGTGCCAGCAGTTACTACGCGCTGGGAATCCAAGAGACCCAGTACTTC.

This clonotype was detected ten times or more. CDR3 sequence reads: CASSSNSGYTDTQYF. DNA for the CDR3: TGTGCCAGCAGTTCCAATAGTGGGTACACAGATACGCAGTATTTT. The chain carries TRBV28 and TRBJ2-3; D is unclear. This CDR3 has 15 residues. V was cut by 4 bases and J by 2 bases, with 13 bases left in between. Looked up from germline, CDR1 is MDHEN and CDR2 is SYDVKM.

This clonotype has just a few counts. This chain links TRBV29-1 with TRBJ1-5, with TRBD1 as a possible D gene (5 bases). V lost 4 bases to trimming and J lost 3 bases, with 13 bases between them. The CDR3 has 14 amino acids. Germline loops: CDR1 SQVTM, CDR2 ANQGSEA. CDR3 in amino acids: CSVGIGATNQPQHF. The DNA of the CDR3 is TGCAGCGTTGGGATAGGGGCCACCAATCAGCCCCAGCATTTT.

This clonotype was counted ten times or more. V and J are TRBV3-1 and TRBJ2-5; 14 nucleotides match TRBD2. V shed 4 bases, J shed 4 bases, and the junction held 11 bases outside the gene matches. CDR1 LGHDT and CDR2 YNNKEL come from the germline V gene (reference sequence). The CDR3 runs 18 residues. The CDR3: CASSPYGLAGGSVETQYF. In nucleotides, the CDR3 is TGTGCCAGCAGCCCCTACGGACTAGCGGGAGGATCTGTAGAGACCCAGTACTTC.

This clonotype was found many times. The chain joins TRBV28 to TRBJ1-1, with unresolved D. Trimming took 6 bases from V and 6 from J, leaving 14 bases between them. Germline CDR1 and CDR2: MDHEN and SYDVKM. The CDR3 is made up of 13 amino acids. The DNA of the CDR3 is TGTGCCAGCAGGCCCCCCTTTGGCCCTGAAGCTTTCTTT. Translated, it gives CASRPPFGPEAFF.

At least ten counts were recorded for this clonotype. The genes are TRBV5-1 and TRBJ2-7, with 10 nucleotides matching TRBD2. V was clipped by 3 bases and J by 3 bases; unmatched bases: 3. CDR3 size: 14 residues. The germline gives CDR1 SGHRS, CDR2 YFSETQ. The CDR3 loop is CASSSGLADYEQYF. As DNA, the CDR3 is TGCGCCAGCAGCTCAGGACTAGCGGACTACGAGCAGTACTTC.

At least ten counts were recorded for this clonotype. Here the CDR3 reads CASSTSRGNTEAFF. The CDR3 nucleotides read TGTGCCAGCAGTACTTCCAGAGGGAACACTGAAGCTTTCTTT. This chain links TRBV6-1 with TRBJ1-1; D uncertain. Germline loops: CDR1 MNHNS, CDR2 SASEGT. V was pared by 5 bases and J by 1 base, with 11 bases between. The CDR3 contains 14 residues.

The chain links TRBV6-2 or TRBV6-3 to TRBJ2-4; perhaps TRBD1 as D (6 bases). The germline CDR1 and CDR2 sequences are MNHEY and SVGEGT. The CDR3 runs to 17 residues. The V end lost 4 bases, the J end lost 2 bases, and 18 bases lay between the germline ends. Here the CDR3 reads CASSLYIRDTTKNIQYF. CDR3 nucleotides: TGTGCCAGCAGTTTGTATATTAGGGACACTACCAAAAACATTCAGTACTTC.

About this clonotype: Since a much larger clone is just one base distant, this may be a read error. The chain couples TRBV12-5 to TRBJ1-2; TRBD1 is a possible D gene (5 bases). CDR1 and CDR2 from the germline V gene are LGHNT and FRNRAP. The CDR3 totals 13 residues. Trimming stripped 7 bases from V and 1 base from J, with 10 bases between. DNA of the CDR3: TGTGCTAGTGATCTCGACAGTAACTATGGCTACACCTTC. It specifies CASDLDSNYGYTF.

The chain is built from TRBV28 and TRBJ2-7, with 7 bases fitting TRBD1. The CDR3 totals 14 residues. Germline CDR1 is MDHEN and CDR2 is SYDVKM. V shed 10 bases, J shed 5 bases, and the junction held 14 bases outside the gene matches. The CDR3 DNA follows: TGTGCCATCTCCCCGACAGGGAATGAGGACGAGCAGTACTTC. This gives the protein CAISPTGNEDEQYF.